The 6 T cell receptor beta chains reported below all come from one sample, sequenced in a study of T cell changes during pregnancy in multiple sclerosis. Clones were sequenced by immunoSEQ multiplex PCR, and TCRdb holds only the in-frame ones, with some missing. The sample includes under 55,000 clones, around 92% seen only once; the top ten take around 0.76%. Sequencing used CD4+ T cells from peripheral blood mononuclear cells, obtained in the third trimester of pregnancy. The receptor set was obtained from a female donor with multiple sclerosis, enrolled in a pregnancy study.

Within the sample, this clone is medium-sized. The rearrangement joins TRBV27 to TRBJ2-3; perhaps TRBD1 as D (7 bases). CDR3 length: 16 amino acids. V gave up 3 bases and J gave up 4 bases, with 17 bases separating them. CDR1 and CDR2 (germline): MNHEY, SMNVEV (reference sequence). CDR3 sequence reads: CASSFAGYTGADTQYF. The CDR3 DNA reads TGTGCCAGCAGTTTCGCGGGATACACAGGGGCAGATACGCAGTATTTT.

The chain carries TRBV4-2 and TRBJ1-5; 7 positions match TRBD1. The CDR3 covers 18 residues. Trimming cost V 1 base and J 6 bases; bases outside gene matches: 15. Germline V CDR1 and CDR2: LGHNA, YNFKEQ. The chain's CDR3 is CASSQAGNPGGLSQPQHF. In DNA form, the CDR3 reads TGTGCCAGCAGCCAAGCAGGCAACCCAGGGGGTTTAAGTCAGCCCCAGCATTTT.

V gene TRBV27 combines with J gene TRBJ2-5, with 7 positions matching TRBD1. Losses at the gene ends were 1 base for V and 0 bases for J; bases not matched to a gene: 2. Germline values: CDR1 MNHEY, CDR2 SMNVEV (reference sequence). The CDR3 is made up of 15 amino acids. The CDR3 is CASSLLGQYQETQYF. In DNA, the CDR3 is TGTGCCAGCAGTTTATTGGGACAGTACCAAGAGACCCAGTACTTC.

This rearrangement joins TRBV19 to TRBJ1-1; TRBD1 agrees at 7 bases. The CDR3 runs 16 residues. Germline assignment: CDR1 LNHDA and CDR2 SQIVND (reference sequence). The ends lost 2 bases at V and 4 bases at J; junction bases unmatched: 10. Written as DNA, the CDR3 is TGTGCCAGTAGTATACTCGCCGTACAGGGGCTCACTGAAGCTTTCTTT. Translation gives CASSILAVQGLTEAFF.

The chain links TRBV18 to TRBJ2-3; the match to TRBD2 covers 11 bases. Unmatched junction bases numbered 3, after V lost 3 bases and J lost 4 bases. The V gene's germline CDR1 is KGHSH and CDR2 LQKENI. The CDR3 is made up of 15 amino acids. Written as DNA, the CDR3 is TGTGCCAGCTCACCCATAGCGGGGGGGGCAGATACGCAGTATTTT. As protein: CASSPIAGGADTQYF.

In its sample, this clone was seen once. The genes are TRBV7-2 and TRBJ2-7, with TRBD1 as a possible D gene (6 bases). CDR1 is SGHTA and CDR2 is FQGNSA in the germline V gene. V dropped 4 bases and J dropped 3 bases, with 16 bases sitting between them. The CDR3 runs to 15 residues. CDR3 residues: CASSSGGQPYYEQYF. Written as DNA, the CDR3 is TGTGCCAGCAGCTCTGGTGGACAGCCGTACTACGAGCAGTACTTC.